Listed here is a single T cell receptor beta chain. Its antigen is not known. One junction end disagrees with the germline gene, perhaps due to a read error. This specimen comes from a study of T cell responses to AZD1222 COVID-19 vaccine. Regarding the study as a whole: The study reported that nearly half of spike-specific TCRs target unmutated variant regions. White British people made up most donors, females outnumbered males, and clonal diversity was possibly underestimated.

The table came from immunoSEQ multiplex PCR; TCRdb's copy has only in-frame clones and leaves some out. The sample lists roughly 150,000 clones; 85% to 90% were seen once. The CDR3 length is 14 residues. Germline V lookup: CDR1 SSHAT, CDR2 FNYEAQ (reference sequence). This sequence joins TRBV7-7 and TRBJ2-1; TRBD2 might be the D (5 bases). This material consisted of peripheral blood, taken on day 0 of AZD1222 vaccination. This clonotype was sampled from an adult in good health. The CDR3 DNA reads TGTGCTAGCAGCTTATCCGGGGACTACAATGAGCAGTTCTTC. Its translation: CASSLSGDYNEQFF.